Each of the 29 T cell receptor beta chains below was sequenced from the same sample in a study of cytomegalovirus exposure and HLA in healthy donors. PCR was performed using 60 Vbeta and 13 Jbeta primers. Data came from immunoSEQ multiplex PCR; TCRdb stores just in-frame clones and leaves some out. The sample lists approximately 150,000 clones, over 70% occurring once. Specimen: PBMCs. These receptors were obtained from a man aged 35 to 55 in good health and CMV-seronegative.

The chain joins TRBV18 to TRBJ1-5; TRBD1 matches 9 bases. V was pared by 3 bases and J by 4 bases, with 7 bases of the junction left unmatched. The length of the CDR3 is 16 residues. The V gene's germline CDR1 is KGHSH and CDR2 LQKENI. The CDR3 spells CASSPMETGGNQPQHF. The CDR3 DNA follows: TGTGCCAGCTCACCCATGGAGACAGGGGGTAATCAGCCCCAGCATTTT.

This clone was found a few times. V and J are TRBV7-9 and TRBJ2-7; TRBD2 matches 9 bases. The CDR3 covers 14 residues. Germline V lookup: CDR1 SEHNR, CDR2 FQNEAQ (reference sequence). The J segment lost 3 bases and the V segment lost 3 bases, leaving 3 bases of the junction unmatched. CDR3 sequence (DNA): TGTGCCAGCAGCTTGGGACTAGCAGGCTACGAGCAGTACTTC. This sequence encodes CASSLGLAGYEQYF.

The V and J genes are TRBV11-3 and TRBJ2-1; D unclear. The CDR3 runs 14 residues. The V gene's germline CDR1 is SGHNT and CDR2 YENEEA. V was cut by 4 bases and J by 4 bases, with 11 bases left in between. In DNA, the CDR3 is TGTGCCAGCAGCTCACACCCCCCGTACAATGAGCAGTTCTTC. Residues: CASSSHPPYNEQFF.

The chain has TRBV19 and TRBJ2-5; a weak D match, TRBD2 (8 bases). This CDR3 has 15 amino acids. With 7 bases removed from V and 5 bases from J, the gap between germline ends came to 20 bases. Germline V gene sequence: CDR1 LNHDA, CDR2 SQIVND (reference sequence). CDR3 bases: TGTGCCAGTACCAGGGGGGGACTAGATAAGGAGACCCAGTACTTC. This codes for CASTRGGLDKETQYF.

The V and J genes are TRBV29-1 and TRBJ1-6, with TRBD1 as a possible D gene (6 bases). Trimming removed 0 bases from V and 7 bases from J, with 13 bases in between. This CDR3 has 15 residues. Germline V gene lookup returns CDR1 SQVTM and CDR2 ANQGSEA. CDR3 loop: CSVEDGQKENSPLHF. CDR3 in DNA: TGCAGCGTTGAAGATGGACAGAAAGAGAATTCACCCCTCCACTTT.

CDR3 sequence: CASSLGSTDTQYF. For the CDR3, the DNA is TGTGCCAGCAGTTTAGGCAGCACAGATACGCAGTATTTT. V usage is TRBV27 and J usage is TRBJ2-3; D uncertain. Trimming shortened V by 2 bases and J by 0 bases, and 3 bases separated the two germline ends. CDR1 MNHEY and CDR2 SMNVEV come from the germline V gene (reference sequence). This CDR3 has 13 residues.

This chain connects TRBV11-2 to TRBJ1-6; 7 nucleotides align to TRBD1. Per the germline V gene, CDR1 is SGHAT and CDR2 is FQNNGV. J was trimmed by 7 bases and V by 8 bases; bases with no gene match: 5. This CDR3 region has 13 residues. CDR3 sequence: CASAPGGNSPLHF. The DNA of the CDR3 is TGTGCCAGCGCCCCAGGGGGGAATTCACCCCTCCACTTT.

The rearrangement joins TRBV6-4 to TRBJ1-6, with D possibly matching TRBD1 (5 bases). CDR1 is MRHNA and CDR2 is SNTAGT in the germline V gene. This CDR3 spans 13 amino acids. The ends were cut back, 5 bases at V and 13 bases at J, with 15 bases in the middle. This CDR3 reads CASSPGRGMPLHF. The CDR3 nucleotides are TGTGCCAGCAGTCCCGGACGGGGGATGCCCCTCCACTTT.

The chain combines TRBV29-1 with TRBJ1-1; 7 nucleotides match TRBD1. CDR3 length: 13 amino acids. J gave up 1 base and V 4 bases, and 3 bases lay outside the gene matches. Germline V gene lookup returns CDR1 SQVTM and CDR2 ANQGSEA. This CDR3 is CSVGQGTNTEAFF. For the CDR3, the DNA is TGCAGCGTTGGACAGGGAACGAACACTGAAGCTTTCTTT. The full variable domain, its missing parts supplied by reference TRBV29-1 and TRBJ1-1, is SAVISQKPSRDICQRGTSLTIQCQVDSQVTMMFWYRQQPGQSLTLIATANQGSEATYESGFVIDKFPISRPNLTFSTLTVSNMSPEDSSIYLCSVGQGTNTEAFFGQGTRLTVV.

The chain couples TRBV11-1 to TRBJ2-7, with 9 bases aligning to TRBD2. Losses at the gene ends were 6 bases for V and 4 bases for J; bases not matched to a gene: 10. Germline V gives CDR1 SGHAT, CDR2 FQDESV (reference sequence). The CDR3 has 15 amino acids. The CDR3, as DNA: TGTGCCAGCAGTCTTATCCCGGGACTAGCATACGAGCAGTACTTC. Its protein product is CASSLIPGLAYEQYF.

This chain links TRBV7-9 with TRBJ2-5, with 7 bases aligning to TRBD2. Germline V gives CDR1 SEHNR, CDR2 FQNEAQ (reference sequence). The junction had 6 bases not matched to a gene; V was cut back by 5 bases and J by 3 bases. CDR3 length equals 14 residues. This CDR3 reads CASSRTSIEETQYF. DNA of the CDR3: TGTGCCAGCAGCAGGACTAGTATTGAAGAGACCCAGTACTTC. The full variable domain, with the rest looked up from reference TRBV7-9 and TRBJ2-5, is DTGVSQNPRHKITKRGQNVTFRCDPISEHNRLYWYRQTLGQGPEFLTYFQNEAQLEKSRLLSDRFSAERPKGSFSTLEIQRTEQGDSAMYLCASSRTSIEETQYFGPGTRLLVL.

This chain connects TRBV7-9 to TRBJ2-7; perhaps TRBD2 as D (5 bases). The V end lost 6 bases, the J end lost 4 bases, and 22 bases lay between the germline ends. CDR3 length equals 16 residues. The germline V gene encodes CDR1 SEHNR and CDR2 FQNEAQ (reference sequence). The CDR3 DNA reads TGTGCCAGCAGTCCCACCGGGATAGGTAAGACTTACGAGCAGTACTTC. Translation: CASSPTGIGKTYEQYF.

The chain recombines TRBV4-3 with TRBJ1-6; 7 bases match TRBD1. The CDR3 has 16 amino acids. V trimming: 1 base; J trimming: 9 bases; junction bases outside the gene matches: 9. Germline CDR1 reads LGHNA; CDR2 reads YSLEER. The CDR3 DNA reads TGCGCCAGCAGCCAAGGTTCAACAGGGGCTGGTTCACCCCTCCACTTT. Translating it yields CASSQGSTGAGSPLHF.

CDR3 nucleotides: TGTGCCTGGAGTCTCACCGGGACAGTGAACACTGAAGCTTTCTTT. Translation gives CAWSLTGTVNTEAFF. The chain recombines TRBV30 with TRBJ1-1; 7 bases are shared with TRBD1. J gave up 0 bases and V 2 bases, and 6 bases lay outside the gene matches. Germline V gene sequence: CDR1 GTSNPN, CDR2 SVGIG (reference sequence). The CDR3 covers 15 residues.

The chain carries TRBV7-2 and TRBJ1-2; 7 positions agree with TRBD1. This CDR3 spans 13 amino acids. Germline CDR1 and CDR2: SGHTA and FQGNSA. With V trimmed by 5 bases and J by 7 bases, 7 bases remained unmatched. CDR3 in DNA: TGTGCCAGCAGCGGAGGGACAGCGTTTGGCTACACCTTC. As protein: CASSGGTAFGYTF.

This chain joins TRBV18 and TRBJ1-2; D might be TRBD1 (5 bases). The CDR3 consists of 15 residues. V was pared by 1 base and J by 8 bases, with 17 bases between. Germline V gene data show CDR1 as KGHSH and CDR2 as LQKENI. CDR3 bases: TGTGCCAGCTCACCACTCGCAGGAGGGGAGGAAGGCTACACCTTC. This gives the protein CASSPLAGGEEGYTF.

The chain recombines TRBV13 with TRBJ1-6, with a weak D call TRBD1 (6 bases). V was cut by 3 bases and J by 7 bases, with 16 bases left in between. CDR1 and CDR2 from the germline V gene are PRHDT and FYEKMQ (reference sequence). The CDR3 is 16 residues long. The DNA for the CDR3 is TGTGCCAGCAGCTTCTCGGGGGGCGGAATAAATTCACCCCTCCACTTT. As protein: CASSFSGGGINSPLHF.

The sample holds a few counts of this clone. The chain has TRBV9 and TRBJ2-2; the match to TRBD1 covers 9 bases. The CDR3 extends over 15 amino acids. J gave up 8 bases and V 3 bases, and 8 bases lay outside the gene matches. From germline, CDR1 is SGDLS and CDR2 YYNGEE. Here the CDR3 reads CASSDDRGYKGELFF. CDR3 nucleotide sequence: TGTGCCAGCAGCGATGACAGGGGGTATAAGGGGGAGCTGTTTTTT. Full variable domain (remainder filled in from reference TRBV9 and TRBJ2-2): DSGVTQTPKHLITATGQRVTLRCSPRSGDLSVYWYQQSLDQGLQFLIQYYNGEERAKGNILERFSAQQFPDLHSELNLSSLELGDSALYFCASSDDRGYKGELFFGEGSRLTVL.

This chain's CDR3 is CASSYRAGGWETEAFF. CDR3 bases: TGTGCCAGCTCATACCGGGCAGGGGGTTGGGAGACTGAAGCTTTCTTT. The chain is built from TRBV18 and TRBJ1-1; TRBD1 agrees at 7 bases. The V segment lost 5 bases and the J segment 5 bases; nucleotides outside the gene matches: 14. The CDR3 runs to 16 residues. CDR1 is KGHSH, CDR2 LQKENI, per germline.

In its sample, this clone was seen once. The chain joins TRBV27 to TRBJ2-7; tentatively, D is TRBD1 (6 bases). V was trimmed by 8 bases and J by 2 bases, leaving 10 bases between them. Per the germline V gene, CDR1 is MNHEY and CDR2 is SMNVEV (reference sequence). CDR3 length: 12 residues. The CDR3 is CASGQWTYEQYF. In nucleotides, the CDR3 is TGTGCCAGCGGACAGTGGACCTACGAGCAGTACTTC.

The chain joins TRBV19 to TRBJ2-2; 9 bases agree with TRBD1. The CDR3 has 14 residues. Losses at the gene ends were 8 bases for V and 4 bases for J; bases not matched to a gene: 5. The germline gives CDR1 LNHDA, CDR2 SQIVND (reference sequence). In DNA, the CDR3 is TGTGCCAGTGTAGGACAGGGGCCCACCGGGGAGCTGTTTTTT. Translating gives CASVGQGPTGELFF.

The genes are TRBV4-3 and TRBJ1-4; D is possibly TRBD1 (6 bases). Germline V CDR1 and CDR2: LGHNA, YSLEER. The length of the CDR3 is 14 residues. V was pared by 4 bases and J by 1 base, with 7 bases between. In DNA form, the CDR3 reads TGCGCCAGCAGCCGGGACATAACTAATGAAAAACTGTTTTTT. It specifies CASSRDITNEKLFF.

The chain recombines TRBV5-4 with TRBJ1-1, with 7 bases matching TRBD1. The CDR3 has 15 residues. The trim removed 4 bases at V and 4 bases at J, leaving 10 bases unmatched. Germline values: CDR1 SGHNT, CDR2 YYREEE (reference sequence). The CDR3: CASSPLQGMGTEAFF. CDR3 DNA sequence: TGTGCCAGCAGCCCCTTACAGGGGATGGGCACTGAAGCTTTCTTT. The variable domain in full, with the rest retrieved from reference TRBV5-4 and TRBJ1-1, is ETGVTQSPTHLIKTRGQQVTLRCSSQSGHNTVSWYQQALGQGPQFIFQYYREEENGRGNFPPRFSGLQFPNYSSELNVNALELDDSALYLCASSPLQGMGTEAFFGQGTRLTVV.

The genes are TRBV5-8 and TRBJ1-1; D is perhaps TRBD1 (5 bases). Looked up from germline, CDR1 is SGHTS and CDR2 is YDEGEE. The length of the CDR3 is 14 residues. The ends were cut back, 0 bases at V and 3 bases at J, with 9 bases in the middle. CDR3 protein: CASSLGLRDTEAFF. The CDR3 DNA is TGTGCCAGCAGCTTGGGCCTCAGGGACACTGAAGCTTTCTTT.

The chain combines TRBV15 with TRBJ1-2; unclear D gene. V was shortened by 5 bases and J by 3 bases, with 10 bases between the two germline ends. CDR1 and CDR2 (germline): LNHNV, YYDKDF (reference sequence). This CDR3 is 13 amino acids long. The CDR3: CATSPYVDYGYTF. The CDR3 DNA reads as TGTGCCACCAGCCCCTATGTGGACTATGGCTACACCTTC.

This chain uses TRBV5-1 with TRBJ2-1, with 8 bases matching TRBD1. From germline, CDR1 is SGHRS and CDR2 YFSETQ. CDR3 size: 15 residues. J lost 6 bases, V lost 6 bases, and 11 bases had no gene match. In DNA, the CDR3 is TGCGCCAGCAAGAAAGAGGACAGGGCCCGCAATGAGCAGTTCTTC. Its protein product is CASKKEDRARNEQFF.

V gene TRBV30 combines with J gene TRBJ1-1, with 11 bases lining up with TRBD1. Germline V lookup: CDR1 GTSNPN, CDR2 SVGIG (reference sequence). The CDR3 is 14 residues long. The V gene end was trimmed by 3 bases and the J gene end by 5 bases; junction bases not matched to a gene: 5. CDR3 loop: CAWRPGTGGTEAFF. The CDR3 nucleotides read TGTGCCTGGAGGCCCGGGACAGGGGGGACTGAAGCTTTCTTT.

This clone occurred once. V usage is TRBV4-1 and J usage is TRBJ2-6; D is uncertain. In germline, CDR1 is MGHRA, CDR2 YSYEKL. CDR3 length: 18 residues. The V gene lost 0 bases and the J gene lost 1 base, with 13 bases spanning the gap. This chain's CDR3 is CASSQEGSSLSGANVLTF. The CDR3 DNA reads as TGCGCCAGCAGCCAAGAGGGCAGCAGCTTGTCTGGGGCCAACGTCCTGACTTTC.

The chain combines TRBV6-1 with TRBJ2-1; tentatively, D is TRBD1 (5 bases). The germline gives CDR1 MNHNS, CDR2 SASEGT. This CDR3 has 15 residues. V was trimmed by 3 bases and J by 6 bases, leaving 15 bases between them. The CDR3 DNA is TGTGCCAGCAGTGACCGACAGCCCAATAGCAATGAGCAGTTCTTC. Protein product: CASSDRQPNSNEQFF.